This TCR beta chain appears in the sequencing data of a study of blood T cell repertoires in COVID-19 (dated by TCRdb to about 2020). At the level of the whole study: Samples from collaborators originated in the United States, Italy and Spain and spanned both the acute and convalescent phases of COVID-19. The repertoires were released in a freely available public database meant as a resource for research on the immune response to SARS-CoV-2. The prospective study material was composed of cDNA or gDNA derived from T cells, B-cell-depleted T cells, or PBMCs. The samples were drawn from the first 160 participants of the ongoing ImmuneRACE study and from 950 to 1,500 subjects provided by 6 global collaborators. Subjects who had been exposed to COVID-19, were actively infected with it, or had recovered from it provided the deeply sampled blood TCRbeta repertoires that made up the dataset. Where available, HLA class I and class II types were taken from metadata supplied by the sample provider and were not determined by assay-based typing. A de-identified subject ID, COVID-19 status, age in years and sex were almost always included in the sample metadata. The full study reports these points: How much clinical and demographic metadata was included differed by source and by participant, and the metadata was provided uncurated.

This clone was seen a handful of times. What antigen it recognizes has not been identified. Qualities for individual bases were not recorded, and no much larger clone is one base off. The sample has other DNA sequences that encode this CDR3 too. One collaborating source in Seattle enrolled patients during active infection and followed them longitudinally through the course of disease. Whole blood was collected in K2EDTA tubes by collaborating institutions according to the institutions' own protocols. For TCRbeta analysis, collaborator samples were shipped as frozen whole blood, as isolated PBMCs, or as DNA extracted from either sample type. V is reduced by 3 bases and J by 1 base, leaving a spacing of 6 bases between them. The CDR3 covers 13 residues, taking in both the cysteine and the phenylalanine. Here the CDR3 DNA is all that survives: 39 bases in frame from base 1. CDR1 and CDR2, per the germline V gene (reference sequence), are SSHAT and FNYEAQ.

TCRbeta CDR3 regions were amplified from genomic DNA using the immunoSEQ Assay, a bias-controlled multiplex PCR. In the original analysis: Within the assay, amplification of reference gene primers was used to estimate how many nucleated cells each sample contained. To quantify the absolute abundance of each unique TCRbeta CDR3 rearrangement, sequence reads were collapsed and filtered. For each sample, productive Simpson clonality was calculated as the square root of Simpson's diversity index across productive rearrangements. TCRdb obtained this table from immuneACCESS and retained in-frame rearrangements with V and J assigned. These tables miss some clones; where compared with another copy, unresolved V genes account for less than half of the shortfall, and the remainder is unexplained. For V, J and clone size, that table is used; D and trimming come from the DNA. Here the sample has about 480,000 clones; around nine tenths occur a single time. 7.5% to 9.5% of the sample is taken by the ten largest.

The sequence joins TRBV7-7 to TRBJ1-1; the best D guess is TRBD1, with 6 bases matching. This clonotype was sampled from a woman in her forties or fifties with COVID-19, enrolled during active disease. The sample comprised peripheral blood. CDR3 region: CASSLGQNTEAFF. In nucleotides, the sequence is TGTGCCAGCAGCTTGGGACAGAACACTGAAGCTTTCTTT.